The clone carrying this TCR beta chain was detected only once. These data originate in a study of blood T cell repertoires in COVID-19. Trimming took off 1 base at V and 0 bases at J, with 7 bases between the two ends. The germline V gene has CDR1 SEHNR and CDR2 FQNEAQ (reference sequence). CDR3 length equals 15 residues. Only in-frame clones appear in the TCRdb table, and some are missing; sequencing was by immunoSEQ multiplex PCR. The profile shows hundreds of thousands of clones, 83% of them singletons. This TCR derives from a woman aged 50 to 60 who had recovered from COVID-19. Material for sequencing was peripheral blood. This chain uses TRBV7-9 with TRBJ2-1, with D hard to call. CDR3 sequence (DNA): TGTGCCAGCAGCTTAGGGCTCAGCTCCTACAATGAGCAGTTCTTC. Translating it yields CASSLGLSSYNEQFF.